These 22 T cell receptor beta chains were all obtained from the same sample, sequenced in a study of cytomegalovirus exposure and HLA in healthy donors. A multiplex PCR was run with 60 Vbeta primers and 13 Jbeta primers. TCRdb's table, derived via immunoSEQ multiplex PCR, lists solely in-frame clones and lacks some. The sample yields 150,000 to 200,000 clones, around 79% seen once. Sequenced input: PBMCs. These receptors were collected from a man aged 40-49 years in good health and CMV-seronegative.

This chain links TRBV7-9 with TRBJ2-7; TRBD1 agrees at 11 bases. Unmatched junction bases numbered 3, after V lost 5 bases and J lost 6 bases. This CDR3 is 13 amino acids long. The V gene's germline CDR1 is SEHNR and CDR2 FQNEAQ (reference sequence). In DNA, the CDR3 is TGTGCCAGCAGCCTCGGGACAGGGGGCGAGCAGTACTTC. Its protein product is CASSLGTGGEQYF. Variable domain in full (rest from reference TRBV7-9 and TRBJ2-7): DTGVSQNPRHKITKRGQNVTFRCDPISEHNRLYWYRQTLGQGPEFLTYFQNEAQLEKSRLLSDRFSAERPKGSFSTLEIQRTEQGDSAMYLCASSLGTGGEQYFGPGTRLTVT.

The rearrangement links TRBV6-5 to TRBJ2-7; 13 bases match TRBD2. The CDR3 is made up of 15 amino acids. Germline values: CDR1 MNHEY, CDR2 SVGAGI. The junction had 2 bases not matched to a gene; V was cut back by 0 bases and J by 6 bases. CDR3 coding DNA: TGTGCCAGCAGTTACTCTCGACTAGCGGGAGGCGAGCAGTACTTC. It is translated as CASSYSRLAGGEQYF.

This chain links TRBV7-8 with TRBJ2-3; a weak D match, TRBD2 (5 bases). V lost 3 bases and J lost 0, with 19 bases in between. The CDR3 is 18 residues long. Germline V CDR1 and CDR2: SGHVS, FQNEAQ. The DNA of the CDR3 is TGTGCCAGCAGCTTTGTAAGCGACCTAGCTTCTAGCACAGATACGCAGTATTTT. It encodes CASSFVSDLASSTDTQYF.

This chain connects TRBV5-6 to TRBJ2-7; D is perhaps TRBD2 (5 bases). Germline V gene lookup returns CDR1 SGHDT and CDR2 YYEEEE. Trimming shortened V by 6 bases and J by 0 bases, and 16 bases separated the two germline ends. The CDR3 totals 15 residues. The CDR3 sequence is CASTLGRAYSYEQYF. CDR3 nucleotide sequence: TGTGCCAGCACCTTAGGGCGGGCTTACTCCTACGAGCAGTACTTC.

The gene calls are TRBV5-1 and TRBJ2-3; the match to TRBD2 covers 9 bases. The CDR3 has 14 amino acids. Trimming took 4 bases from V and 5 from J; bases not matched to a gene: 5. CDR1 and CDR2 from the germline V gene are SGHRS and YFSETQ. CDR3 in amino acids: CASSRGLAVDTQYF. The CDR3 coding sequence is TGCGCCAGCAGCCGGGGACTAGCCGTAGATACGCAGTATTTT.

This CDR3 is CASSLRRGGNTEAFF. CDR3 bases: TGTGCCAGCAGCCTCAGACGGGGGGGGAACACTGAAGCTTTCTTT. The V gene is TRBV6-5, the J gene TRBJ1-1; possible D gene TRBD1, 5 bases. The CDR3 covers 15 residues. With 6 bases removed from V and 1 base from J, the gap between germline ends came to 15 bases. Per germline, CDR1 MNHEY and CDR2 SVGAGI.

The CDR3 sequence: CASSDWKQRLAGVETQYF. The DNA for the CDR3 is TGTGCCAGCAGTGATTGGAAACAACGACTAGCGGGAGTGGAGACCCAGTACTTC. The gene calls are TRBV28 and TRBJ2-5, with 12 positions matching TRBD2. This CDR3 has 18 amino acids. V lost 5 bases to trimming and J lost 5 bases; unmatched junction nucleotides: 15. Germline lookup yields CDR1 MDHEN and CDR2 SYDVKM. The whole variable domain, remainder taken from reference TRBV28 and TRBJ2-5, is DVKVTQSSRYLVKRTGEKVFLECVQDMDHENMFWYRQDPGLGLRLIYFSYDVKMKEKGDIPEGYSVSREKKERFSLILESASTNQTSMYLCASSDWKQRLAGVETQYFGPGTRLLVL.

CDR3 protein: CASSLDRDTEAFF. The CDR3 nucleotides read TGTGCCAGCAGCTTGGATCGGGACACTGAAGCTTTCTTT. This rearrangement joins TRBV5-6 to TRBJ1-1, with unresolved D. V was pared by 0 bases and J by 3 bases, with 6 bases between. Germline loops: CDR1 SGHDT, CDR2 YYEEEE. The CDR3 contains 13 residues.

This clone was seen just once. The rearrangement links TRBV9 to TRBJ2-1; 9 nucleotides match TRBD2. The CDR3 is 18 residues long. CDR1 and CDR2 (germline): SGDLS, YYNGEE. J gave up 0 bases and V 2 bases, and 9 bases lay outside the gene matches. DNA of the CDR3: TGTGCCAGCAGCGTTAGCCGGACTAGCGCCTACTCCTACAATGAGCAGTTCTTC. Its protein product is CASSVSRTSAYSYNEQFF.

This clone was counted a few times. The sample holds other DNA sequences that translate to the same CDR3. The chain employs TRBV7-2 and TRBJ2-3; TRBD2 matches at 7 bases. Trimming removed 1 base from V and 7 bases from J; junction bases left unmatched: 14. The CDR3 loop spans 17 amino acids. Germline V gene sequence: CDR1 SGHTA, CDR2 FQGNSA. The CDR3 nucleotides read TGTGCCAGCAGCTTAGATTGGCGGGGGAGGGGTTTACATACGCAGTATTTT. This encodes CASSLDWRGRGLHTQYF.

The chain recombines TRBV7-9 with TRBJ2-5, with unresolved D. Trimming took off 7 bases at V and 0 bases at J, with 12 bases between the two ends. Germline CDR1 reads SEHNR; CDR2 reads FQNEAQ (reference sequence). The CDR3 consists of 14 residues. CDR3 residues: CASTLSQYQETQYF. The CDR3 nucleotides are TGTGCCAGCACCCTTTCCCAGTACCAAGAGACCCAGTACTTC.

The chain couples TRBV11-2 to TRBJ2-3, with D tentatively TRBD1 (6 bases). This CDR3 comprises 16 residues. The germline V gene has CDR1 SGHAT and CDR2 FQNNGV. The V gene lost 3 bases and the J gene lost 5 bases, with 18 bases spanning the gap. CDR3: CASSLPTPGERDTQYF. The CDR3 DNA sequence: TGTGCCAGCAGCTTGCCGACACCAGGGGAGCGAGATACGCAGTATTTT.

This chain links TRBV4-2 with TRBJ1-5; 8 nucleotides line up with TRBD1. The junction had 8 bases not matched to a gene; V was cut back by 4 bases and J by 3 bases. Germline V gives CDR1 LGHNA, CDR2 YNFKEQ. This CDR3 contains 16 residues. CDR3 sequence: CASSPWAGGSNQPQHF. CDR3 sequence (DNA): TGTGCCAGCAGCCCCTGGGCAGGGGGCTCCAATCAGCCCCAGCATTTT.

The V and J genes are TRBV28 and TRBJ2-7; 7 bases fit TRBD2. J gave up 2 bases and V 5 bases, and 3 bases lay outside the gene matches. The CDR3 has 13 residues. CDR1 MDHEN and CDR2 SYDVKM come from the germline V gene. The CDR3: CASSPGTTYEQYF. The CDR3, as DNA: TGTGCCAGCAGTCCCGGGACTACCTACGAGCAGTACTTC.

This sequence joins TRBV11-3 and TRBJ1-2; 7 bases are shared with TRBD1. The CDR3 consists of 15 residues. CDR1 and CDR2 from the germline V gene are SGHNT and YENEEA. V lost 5 bases to trimming and J lost 8 bases; unmatched junction nucleotides: 14. Here the CDR3 DNA reads TGTGCCAGCAGCCCTCGTGTGGGACAGAAATGGGGCTACACCTTC. Translating gives CASSPRVGQKWGYTF. The complete variable domain, with remaining parts taken from reference TRBV11-3 and TRBJ1-2, reads EAGVVQSPRYKIIEKKQPVAFWCNPISGHNTLYWYLQNLGQGPELLIRYENEEAVDDSQLPKDRFSAERLKGVDSTLKIQPAELGDSAVYLCASSPRVGQKWGYTFGSGTRLTVV.

The chain recombines TRBV5-4 with TRBJ2-5; TRBD1 agrees at 7 bases. The CDR3 loop spans 13 amino acids. Germline loops: CDR1 SGHNT, CDR2 YYREEE (reference sequence). With 4 bases clipped from V and 5 bases from J, the junction kept 5 bases outside the gene matches. The CDR3 DNA follows: TGTGCCAGCAGCCCCGACAGGGCGGAGACCCAGTACTTC. The encoded protein is CASSPDRAETQYF.

The V gene is TRBV6-6, the J gene TRBJ1-4; 7 nucleotides match TRBD1. The CDR3 runs 14 residues. CDR1 MNHNY and CDR2 SVGAGI come from the germline V gene (reference sequence). The V segment lost 5 bases and the J segment 8 bases; nucleotides outside the gene matches: 8. CDR3 sequence reads: CASSPPTGNEKLFF. The CDR3 DNA reads as TGTGCCAGCAGTCCCCCGACAGGGAACGAAAAACTGTTTTTT.

This chain links TRBV7-2 with TRBJ2-2, with a tentative D call TRBD2 (6 bases). V shed 5 bases and J shed 7 bases, with 11 bases lying between them. The length of the CDR3 is 13 residues. Per germline, CDR1 SGHTA and CDR2 FQGNSA. In DNA form, the CDR3 reads TGTGCCAGCAGCCTAAACGGGGGCGGGGAGCTGTTTTTT. It yields the protein CASSLNGGGELFF.

This sequence joins TRBV6-6 and TRBJ1-1, with 8 bases lining up with TRBD1. This CDR3 spans 13 amino acids. The germline gives CDR1 MNHNY, CDR2 SVGAGI (reference sequence). J lost 11 bases, V lost 5 bases, and 10 bases had no gene match. The CDR3, as DNA: TGTGCCAGCAGTCTCGGACAGGGTCTTAGGGCTTTCTTT. Protein sequence: CASSLGQGLRAFF.

This clone was seen a handful of times. V and J are TRBV21-1 and TRBJ1-5; TRBD1 is the table's D call, not checked against the DNA. TRBV21-1 is given as a pseudogene. The CDR3 is 12 residues long. The CDR3 DNA sequence: TGTGCCAGGACAGGGAGGTTCAAGCCCCAGCATTTT. Translating gives CARTGRFKPQHF.

V gene TRBV9 combines with J gene TRBJ2-2; no definite D call. From germline, CDR1 is SGDLS and CDR2 YYNGEE. The CDR3 totals 13 residues. V dropped 2 bases and J dropped 1 base, with 3 bases sitting between them. CDR3 sequence reads: CASSVGNTGELFF. For the CDR3, the DNA is TGTGCCAGCAGCGTCGGGAACACCGGGGAGCTGTTTTTT.

The rearrangement joins TRBV28 to TRBJ2-7, with 7 bases fitting TRBD1. With V trimmed by 6 bases and J by 5 bases, 4 bases remained unmatched. Germline-derived CDR1 and CDR2 are MDHEN and SYDVKM. This CDR3 region has 12 residues. The CDR3 DNA reads as TGTGCCAGCAGGGGACAGAGCAACGAGCAGTACTTC. Translated, it gives CASRGQSNEQYF.